This is a list of T cell receptor beta chains from one sample in a study of blood T cells in healthy people across ages. TCRdb fed the 5' RACE reads into MiXCR, producing one record per CDR3 protein. The sample has about 750,000 distinct CDR3 sequences, 53% seen once. Sequencing input: blood. All receptors derive from an elderly man in good health. CDR3s include the opening cysteine and the closing phenylalanine or tryptophan. Each record gives: clone size, V gene, J gene, D gene, CDR3 DNA, CDR3 protein. The D gene is left open where the match is weak. Clone size is given for some rows only: seen once, a few or many times, or a class if the clone is expanded.

>-|TRBV7-9|TRBJ1-1|-
TGTGCCAGCAGCTTTCTATCAATTGGCAGGAGCATGAACACTGAAGCTTTCTTT
CASSFLSIGRSMNTEAFF
>-|TRBV28|TRBJ1-2|-
TGTGCCAGCAGAGCACAGACTTACTATGGCTACACCTTC
CASRAQTYYGYTF
>-|TRBV29-1|TRBJ2-1|TRBD1
TGCAGCGTTCTATCCGGGACAGGGAATGAGCAGTTCTTC
CSVLSGTGNEQFF
>-|TRBV6-1|TRBJ1-2|-
TGTGCCAGCAGTGACCGTTACATGACGAGCTATGGCTACACCTTC
CASSDRYMTSYGYTF
>-|TRBV20-1|TRBJ2-7|-
TGCAGTGCTAGCCCGTATAGCTCCTACGAGCAGTACTTC
CSASPYSSYEQYF
>-|TRBV12-3/TRBV12-4|TRBJ2-7|-
TGTGCCAGCGGTCAGTTCTACGAGCAGTACTTC
CASGQFYEQYF
>-|TRBV2|TRBJ1-1|TRBD1
TGTGCCAGCCCCCTTTTGGGACAGGGATTCATGAACACTGAAGCTTTCTTT
CASPLLGQGFMNTEAFF
>-|TRBV5-1|TRBJ1-1|-
TGCGCCAGCAGCTCGACCCCCCGGGCTTCGGAAGCTTTCTTT
CASSSTPRASEAFF
>many|TRBV6-5|TRBJ2-4|-
TGTGCCAGCAGTTACACCGTAACAGAAAACATTCAGTACTTC
CASSYTVTENIQYF
>-|TRBV3-1|TRBJ2-1|-
TGTGCCAGCAGCCAAGAAATAGGCTCCTACAATGAGCAGTTCTTC
CASSQEIGSYNEQFF
>-|TRBV5-6|TRBJ2-5|-
TGTGCCAGTAGCTTGGCGGGGCGGCGGGAGACCCAGTACTTC
CASSLAGRRETQYF
>-|TRBV6-5|TRBJ2-5|-
TGTGCCAGCAGACCCCGACAGCAAGAGACCCAGTACTTC
CASRPRQQETQYF
>-|TRBV9|TRBJ1-1|TRBD1
TGTGCCAGCAGCCAGGGGGCATGGACTGAAGCTTTCTTT
CASSQGAWTEAFF
>-|TRBV24-1|TRBJ2-3|TRBD2
TGTGCCACCAGTGATGATACGGGACTAGCGGGGCACACAGATACGCAGTATTTT
CATSDDTGLAGHTDTQYF
>-|TRBV2|TRBJ2-5|-
TGTGCCAGCAGTGACAGGGAAGCGGGGACCCAGTACTTC
CASSDREAGTQYF
>-|TRBV5-1|TRBJ2-5|-
TGCGCCAGCAGCTGGGAAGGGACAGCGGGACAAGAGACCCAGTACTTC
CASSWEGTAGQETQYF
>-|TRBV20-1|TRBJ1-1|-
TGCAGTGCCAGAAGGGGAGGCCGAATTTCCCACACTGAAGCTTTCTTT
CSARRGGRISHTEAFF
>-|TRBV6-5|TRBJ1-2|TRBD1
TGTGCCAGCAGTTATGGGACAGGGACCACCTTTGGCTACACCTTC
CASSYGTGTTFGYTF
>-|TRBV11-3|TRBJ2-2|-
TGTGCCAGCAGCTTATTTGTCGGGGAGCTGTTTTTT
CASSLFVGELFF
>-|TRBV20-1|TRBJ1-2|-
TGCAGTGCTAGAGATAGGGACGGGGCCGCTAAGTATGGCTACACCTTC
CSARDRDGAAKYGYTF
>-|TRBV20-1|TRBJ1-1|-
TGCAGTGCTAGAGCCCAGGTAGCTTTCTTT
CSARAQVAFF
>-|TRBV3-1|TRBJ2-5|-
TGTGCCAGCAGCCAAGATGAGGCTAGCGACGAGACCCAGTACTTC
CASSQDEASDETQYF
>few|TRBV28|TRBJ1-2|-
TGTGCCAGCAGTTCCGCCGGTCGAGGGGGAGGTAGCTACACCTTC
CASSSAGRGGGSYTF
>-|TRBV9|TRBJ1-5|-
TGTGCCAGCAGCGAGGGGGGGGGCAATCAGCCCCAGCATTTT
CASSEGGGNQPQHF
>few|TRBV20-1|TRBJ2-1|TRBD2
TGCAGTGTTCAGCGGGAGTATACCTACAATGAGCAGTTCTTC
CSVQREYTYNEQFF
>few|TRBV5-1|TRBJ2-3|TRBD1
TGCGCCAGCAGCCAGATCGACAGGGCCGCAGATACGCAGTATTTT
CASSQIDRAADTQYF
>once|TRBV12-5|TRBJ2-3|-
TGTGCTAGTGGTCCGGGACCCCGGCCCGGCACAGATACGCAGTATTTT
CASGPGPRPGTDTQYF
>-|TRBV11-2|TRBJ2-1|TRBD1
TGTGCCAGCAGCCGGGAGGACAGGGGGAATTACAATGAGCAGTTCTTC
CASSREDRGNYNEQFF
>-|TRBV24-1|TRBJ1-5|-
TGTGCCACCAGTGAGTCGACTCGGAGAAGCAATCAGCCCCAGCATTTT
CATSESTRRSNQPQHF
>once|TRBV2|TRBJ2-3|TRBD1
TGTGCCAGCAGGATACTAGGACAGGTCCCAGATACGCAGTATTTT
CASRILGQVPDTQYF
>few|TRBV7-2|TRBJ2-3|-
TGTGCCAGCAGTCGAACGAGGGGGGGAAGCTCAGATACGCAGTATTTT
CASSRTRGGSSDTQYF
>-|TRBV3-1|TRBJ1-2|-
TGTGCCAGCAGCCAAGAGGCCAGACTCTACACCTTC
CASSQEARLYTF
>few|TRBV4-2|TRBJ2-1|TRBD1
TGTGCCAGCAGCCAAGACGCCGGGACAGAATACAATGAGCAGTTCTTC
CASSQDAGTEYNEQFF
>-|TRBV20-1|TRBJ2-1|TRBD2
TGCAGTGCTGGGACTAGCGGGAGTAGGGCCTACAATGAGCAGTTCTTC
CSAGTSGSRAYNEQFF
>-|TRBV6-6|TRBJ2-7|-
TGTGCCAGCAGTGACCCAGGAGTAGTGGTAGGCGAGCAGTACTTC
CASSDPGVVVGEQYF
>-|TRBV7-9|TRBJ2-5|TRBD2
TGTGTCAGTCGGGAGTCCGGGGGGGAGACCCAGTACTTC
CVSRESGGETQYF
>-|TRBV20-1|TRBJ1-6|-
TGCAGTGCTAGAGGGGGTGCCGATTCACCCCTCCACTTT
CSARGGADSPLHF
>-|TRBV12-3/TRBV12-4|TRBJ1-2|-
TGTGCCACTAAAGATTCGGTCAACTATGGCTACACCTTC
CATKDSVNYGYTF
>-|TRBV4-2|TRBJ1-2|TRBD1
TGTGCCAGCAGCCAGGACAGGGGCTATGGCTACACCTTC
CASSQDRGYGYTF
>-|TRBV7-9|TRBJ2-5|-
TGTGCCAGCAGCCTGGACAGTTCGTGGGAGACCCAGTACTTC
CASSLDSSWETQYF
>-|TRBV20-1|TRBJ2-5|-
TGCAGTGCTAGTAGGCCTGGAAAAGGGAGAGGAGAGACCCAGTACTTC
CSASRPGKGRGETQYF
>-|TRBV12-5|TRBJ1-5|-
TGTGCTAGTGGTTTGGGTGCGGACGCCCCTTCTAGCAATCAGCCCCAGCATTTT
CASGLGADAPSSNQPQHF
>-|TRBV2|TRBJ2-3|TRBD2
TGTGCCAGCATGGGGGGGTATACGCAGTATTTT
CASMGGYTQYF
>few|TRBV5-6|TRBJ1-2|-
TGTGCCAGCAGCTTGCACAGGAACTATGGCTACACCTTC
CASSLHRNYGYTF
>few|TRBV12-3/TRBV12-4|TRBJ2-1|-
TGTGCCAGCCCAAAGGCCTTACTTTACAATGAGCAGTTCTTC
CASPKALLYNEQFF
>-|TRBV7-9|TRBJ2-1|TRBD2
TGTGCCAGCAGCTTAGAAGGGACTAGCGGGAGTGATGAGCAGTTCTTC
CASSLEGTSGSDEQFF
>-|TRBV21-1|TRBJ1-4|-
TGTGCCAGCAGCAAAAAAGGAGGACATGTAACAACTAATGAAAAACTGTTTTTT
CASSKKGGHVTTNEKLFF
>-|TRBV7-9|TRBJ2-1|-
TGTGCCAGCAGCATTGGTGGCGGGATCTACAATGAGCAGTTCTTC
CASSIGGGIYNEQFF
>-|TRBV6-1|TRBJ1-1|TRBD1
TGTGCCAGCAGTAACAGGGGGCGCGGCACTGAAGCTTTCTTT
CASSNRGRGTEAFF
>-|TRBV27|TRBJ2-3|-
TGTGCCAGCAGTTTAATACAGAGCACAGATACGCAGTATTTT
CASSLIQSTDTQYF
>-|TRBV25-1|TRBJ2-7|-
TGTGCCAGCAGTGAATACAACTCGGCAGTCTCCTACGAGCAGTACTTC
CASSEYNSAVSYEQYF